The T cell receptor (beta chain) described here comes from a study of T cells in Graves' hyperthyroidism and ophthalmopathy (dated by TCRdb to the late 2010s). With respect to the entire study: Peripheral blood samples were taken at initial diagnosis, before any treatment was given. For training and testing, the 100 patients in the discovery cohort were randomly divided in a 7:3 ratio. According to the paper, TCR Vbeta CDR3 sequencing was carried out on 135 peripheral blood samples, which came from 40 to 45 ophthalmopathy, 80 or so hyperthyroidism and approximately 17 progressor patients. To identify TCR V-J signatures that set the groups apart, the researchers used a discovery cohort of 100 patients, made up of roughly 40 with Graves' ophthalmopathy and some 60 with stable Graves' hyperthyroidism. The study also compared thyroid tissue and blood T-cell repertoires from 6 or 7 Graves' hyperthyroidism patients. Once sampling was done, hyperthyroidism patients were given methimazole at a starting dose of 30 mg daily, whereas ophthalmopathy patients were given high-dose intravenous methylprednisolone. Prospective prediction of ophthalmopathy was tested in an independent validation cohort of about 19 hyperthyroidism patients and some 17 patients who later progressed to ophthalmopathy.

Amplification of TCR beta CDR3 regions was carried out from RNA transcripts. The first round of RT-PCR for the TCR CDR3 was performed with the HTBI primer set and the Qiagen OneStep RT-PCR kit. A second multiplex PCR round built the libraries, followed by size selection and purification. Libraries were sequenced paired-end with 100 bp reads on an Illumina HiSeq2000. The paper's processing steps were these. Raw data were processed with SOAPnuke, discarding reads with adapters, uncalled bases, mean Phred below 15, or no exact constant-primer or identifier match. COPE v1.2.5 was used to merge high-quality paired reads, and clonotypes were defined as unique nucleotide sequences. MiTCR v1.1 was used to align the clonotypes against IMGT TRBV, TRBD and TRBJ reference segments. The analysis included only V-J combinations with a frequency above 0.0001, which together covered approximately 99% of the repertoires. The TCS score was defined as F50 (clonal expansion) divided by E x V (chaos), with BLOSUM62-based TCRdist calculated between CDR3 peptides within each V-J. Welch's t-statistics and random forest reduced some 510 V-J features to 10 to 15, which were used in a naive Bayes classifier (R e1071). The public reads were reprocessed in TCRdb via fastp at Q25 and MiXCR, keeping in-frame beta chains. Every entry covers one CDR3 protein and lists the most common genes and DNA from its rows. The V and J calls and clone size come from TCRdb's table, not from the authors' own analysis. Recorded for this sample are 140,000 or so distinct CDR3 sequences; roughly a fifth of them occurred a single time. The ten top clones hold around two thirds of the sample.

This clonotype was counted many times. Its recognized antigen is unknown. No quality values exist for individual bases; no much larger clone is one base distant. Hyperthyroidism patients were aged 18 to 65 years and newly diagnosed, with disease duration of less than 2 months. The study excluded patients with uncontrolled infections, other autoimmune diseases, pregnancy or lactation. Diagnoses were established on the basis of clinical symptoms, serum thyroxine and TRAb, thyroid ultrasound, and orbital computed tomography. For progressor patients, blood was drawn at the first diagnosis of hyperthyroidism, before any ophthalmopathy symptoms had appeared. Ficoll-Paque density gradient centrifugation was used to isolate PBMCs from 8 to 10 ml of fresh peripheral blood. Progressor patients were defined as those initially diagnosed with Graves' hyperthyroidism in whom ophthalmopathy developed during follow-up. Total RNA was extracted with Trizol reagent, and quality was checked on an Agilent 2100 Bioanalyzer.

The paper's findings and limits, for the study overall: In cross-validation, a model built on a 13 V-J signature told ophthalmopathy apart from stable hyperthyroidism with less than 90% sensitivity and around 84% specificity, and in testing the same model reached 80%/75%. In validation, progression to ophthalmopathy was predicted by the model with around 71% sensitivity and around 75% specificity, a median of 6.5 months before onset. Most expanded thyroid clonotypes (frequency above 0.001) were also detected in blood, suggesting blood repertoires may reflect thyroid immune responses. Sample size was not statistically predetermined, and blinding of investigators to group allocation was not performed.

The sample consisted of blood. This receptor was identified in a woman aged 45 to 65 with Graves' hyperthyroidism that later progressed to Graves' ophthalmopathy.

The CDR3 reads CASSGLRGGQPQHF. Read as DNA, the sequence is TGTGCCAGCAGTGGATTAAGGGGTGGGCAGCCCCAGCATTTT. The rearranged segments are TRBV6-1 and TRBJ1-5, with TRBD1 perhaps the D gene, on 5 matching bases. The germline V gene sets CDR1 to MNHNS and CDR2 to SASEGT. Trimming at the junction amounts to 4 bases on V and 7 bases on J, and the germline ends lie 14 bases apart. The CDR3 has 14 amino acids, counting the end cysteine and phenylalanine. Here the CDR3 DNA is all that survives: 42 bases in frame from base 1.